This entry lists 10 T cell receptor beta chains sequenced from one sample in a study of blood T cell repertoires in COVID-19. Repertoires were generated with immunoSEQ multiplex PCR, while TCRdb's copy carries only in-frame clones and drops some. Altogether approximately 190,000 clones are present, about 88% being singletons, with the ten largest covering roughly 6.2%. The specimen sequenced was peripheral blood. These receptors all stem from a woman between 40 and 55 years old who had recovered from COVID-19.

The V call is TRBV15, the J call TRBJ2-3; 8 bases fit TRBD1. The CDR3 is made up of 17 amino acids. Germline assignment: CDR1 LNHNV and CDR2 YYDKDF (reference sequence). Germline trimming cut 3 bases from V and 5 bases from J; bases unmatched to any gene: 13. CDR3 sequence: CATSSHAGTGEIDTQYF. CDR3 DNA: TGTGCCACCAGCAGCCATGCCGGGACAGGCGAGATAGATACGCAGTATTTT.

This clone was seen once. The chain has TRBV18 and TRBJ2-5; TRBD1 agrees at 8 bases. The V and J ends lost 0 bases and 7 bases, in that order; junction bases with no gene match: 4. CDR1 is KGHSH and CDR2 is LQKENI in the germline V gene. The CDR3 has 14 residues. As DNA, the CDR3 is TGTGCCAGCTCACCACCGGGACAGGCCTCGACCCAGTACTTC. Translation gives CASSPPGQASTQYF.

The rearrangement links TRBV27 to TRBJ1-2; D uncertain. CDR1 MNHEY and CDR2 SMNVEV come from the germline V gene (reference sequence). The CDR3 is made up of 16 amino acids. V was clipped by 2 bases and J by 3 bases, with 16 bases between them. The CDR3 reads CASSLKSPITHYGYTF. The DNA for the CDR3 is TGTGCCAGCAGTTTAAAAAGTCCCATAACTCACTATGGCTACACCTTC.

V and J are TRBV21-1 and TRBJ1-4; the listed D gene, TRBD1, was not tested against the DNA. TRBV21-1 counts as a pseudogene. There are 15 residues in the CDR3. DNA for the CDR3: TGTGCCAGCAGCACAGGGACAGAGGGAAATGAAAAACTGTTTTTT. It codes for CASSTGTEGNEKLFF.

The chain combines TRBV18 with TRBJ2-1, with D possibly matching TRBD1 (5 bases). Germline V lookup: CDR1 KGHSH, CDR2 LQKENI. Trimming stripped 0 bases from V and 2 bases from J, with 8 bases between. The CDR3 has 15 residues. CDR3 sequence: CASSPPSTAYNEQFF. The CDR3 DNA follows: TGTGCCAGCTCACCACCGTCGACAGCCTACAATGAGCAGTTCTTC. The complete variable domain, with remaining parts taken from reference TRBV18 and TRBJ2-1, reads NAGVMQNPRHLVRRRGQEARLRCSPMKGHSHVYWYRQLPEEGLKFMVYLQKENIIDESGMPKERFSAEFPKEGPSILRIQQVVRGDSAAYFCASSPPSTAYNEQFFGPGTRLTVL.

This clone has a single count. In DNA, the CDR3 is TGTGCCACCAGCCCCCCCCGGTTGGCTAGCGGAACCGGGGAGCTGTTTTTT. Protein sequence: CATSPPRLASGTGELFF. V usage is TRBV15 and J usage is TRBJ2-2; 7 bases map to TRBD2. Per the germline V gene, CDR1 is LNHNV and CDR2 is YYDKDF (reference sequence). The CDR3 contains 17 residues. J lost 5 bases, V lost 5 bases, and 14 bases had no gene match.

V is TRBV15 and J is TRBJ2-4; TRBD2 matches 14 bases. The CDR3 loop spans 20 amino acids. After removal of 3 bases from V and 3 bases from J, the junction contained 13 bases not matched to a gene. Germline values: CDR1 LNHNV, CDR2 YYDKDF (reference sequence). CDR3 nucleotides: TGTGCCACCAGCAGTGCCGGGACTAGCGGGAGTTTAGTTGACAAAAACATTCAGTACTTC. It specifies CATSSAGTSGSLVDKNIQYF.

The genes are TRBV29-1 and TRBJ1-3, with D perhaps matching TRBD1 (6 bases). V lost 7 bases to trimming and J lost 4 bases, with 11 bases between them. The CDR3 totals 12 residues. Germline V gene data show CDR1 as SQVTM and CDR2 as ANQGSEA. As DNA, the CDR3 is TGCAGCGCCGGGACATTAGGAAACACCATATATTTT. Its protein product is CSAGTLGNTIYF. Based on the CDR3 plus reference TRBV29-1 and TRBJ1-3, the full variable domain is SAVISQKPSRDICQRGTSLTIQCQVDSQVTMMFWYRQQPGQSLTLIATANQGSEATYESGFVIDKFPISRPNLTFSTLTVSNMSPEDSSIYLCSAGTLGNTIYFGEGSWLTVV.

The chain is built from TRBV5-1 and TRBJ2-1, with TRBD1 matching 7 bases. CDR1 is SGHRS and CDR2 is YFSETQ in the germline V gene. The CDR3 is made up of 14 amino acids. Losses at the gene ends were 2 bases for V and 8 bases for J; bases not matched to a gene: 7. The CDR3: CASSLETGPHEQFF. In DNA form, the CDR3 reads TGCGCCAGCAGCTTAGAGACAGGGCCCCATGAGCAGTTCTTC.

The rearrangement uses TRBV7-9 and TRBJ2-1, with TRBD1 matching over 8 bases. Trimming cost V 2 bases and J 6 bases; bases outside gene matches: 9. CDR3 length equals 16 residues. Germline V gene sequence: CDR1 SEHNR, CDR2 FQNEAQ (reference sequence). CDR3: CASSLKQGDFFNEQFF. The CDR3 DNA reads as TGTGCCAGCAGCTTAAAACAGGGGGACTTCTTCAATGAGCAGTTCTTC.